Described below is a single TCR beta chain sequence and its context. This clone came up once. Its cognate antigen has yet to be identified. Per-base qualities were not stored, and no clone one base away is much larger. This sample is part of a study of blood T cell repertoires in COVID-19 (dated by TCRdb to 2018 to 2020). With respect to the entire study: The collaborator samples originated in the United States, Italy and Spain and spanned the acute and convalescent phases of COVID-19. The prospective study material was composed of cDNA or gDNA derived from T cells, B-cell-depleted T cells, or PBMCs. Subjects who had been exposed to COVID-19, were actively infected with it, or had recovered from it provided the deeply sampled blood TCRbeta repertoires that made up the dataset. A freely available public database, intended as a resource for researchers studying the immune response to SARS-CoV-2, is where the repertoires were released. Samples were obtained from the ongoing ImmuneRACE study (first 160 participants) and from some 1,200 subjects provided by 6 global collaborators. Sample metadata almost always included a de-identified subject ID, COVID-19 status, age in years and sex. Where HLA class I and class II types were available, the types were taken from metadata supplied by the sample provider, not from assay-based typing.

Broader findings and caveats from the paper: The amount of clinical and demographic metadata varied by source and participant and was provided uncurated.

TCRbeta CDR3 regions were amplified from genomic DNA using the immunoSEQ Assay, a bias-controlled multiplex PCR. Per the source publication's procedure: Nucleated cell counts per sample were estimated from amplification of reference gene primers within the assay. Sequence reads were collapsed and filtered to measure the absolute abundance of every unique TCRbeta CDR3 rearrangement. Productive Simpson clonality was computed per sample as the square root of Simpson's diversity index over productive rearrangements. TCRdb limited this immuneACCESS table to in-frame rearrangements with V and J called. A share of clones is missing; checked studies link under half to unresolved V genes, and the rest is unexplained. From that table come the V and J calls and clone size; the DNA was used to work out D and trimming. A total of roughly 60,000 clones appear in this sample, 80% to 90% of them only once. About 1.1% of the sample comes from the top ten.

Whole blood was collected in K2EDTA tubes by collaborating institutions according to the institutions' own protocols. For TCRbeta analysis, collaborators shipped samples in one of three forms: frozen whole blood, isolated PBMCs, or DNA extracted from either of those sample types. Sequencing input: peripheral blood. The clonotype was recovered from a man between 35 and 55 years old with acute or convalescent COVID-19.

The CDR3 has the sequence CARRRIGDTQYF. The sequence in DNA is TGTGCCAGGAGGCGGATCGGAGATACGCAGTATTTT. In this chain, TRBV5-3 is recombined with TRBJ2-3; the D gene is not confidently resolved. TRBV5-3 is filed as an ORF, its function uncertain. Relative to germline, V is 8 bases shorter and J is 5 bases shorter, with 12 bases between their ends. From the cysteine through the phenylalanine, the CDR3 covers 12 amino acids. The sequence is cut down to CDR3 DNA, 36 bases in frame from base 1.